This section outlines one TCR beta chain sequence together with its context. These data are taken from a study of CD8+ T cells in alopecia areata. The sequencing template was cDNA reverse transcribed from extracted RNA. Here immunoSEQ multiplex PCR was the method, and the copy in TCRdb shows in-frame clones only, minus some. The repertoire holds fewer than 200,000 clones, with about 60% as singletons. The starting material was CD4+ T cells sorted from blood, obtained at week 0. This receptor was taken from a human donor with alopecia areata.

The CDR3 DNA is TGTGCCAGCAGTGATTTACCCGGAGGAGAGACCCAGTACTTC. This encodes CASSDLPGGETQYF. V and J are TRBV2 and TRBJ2-5; D is possibly TRBD2 (5 bases). This CDR3 is built from 14 residues. Trimming cost V 3 bases and J 4 bases, with 12 bases left between them. CDR1 is SNHLY and CDR2 is FYNNEI in the germline V gene.